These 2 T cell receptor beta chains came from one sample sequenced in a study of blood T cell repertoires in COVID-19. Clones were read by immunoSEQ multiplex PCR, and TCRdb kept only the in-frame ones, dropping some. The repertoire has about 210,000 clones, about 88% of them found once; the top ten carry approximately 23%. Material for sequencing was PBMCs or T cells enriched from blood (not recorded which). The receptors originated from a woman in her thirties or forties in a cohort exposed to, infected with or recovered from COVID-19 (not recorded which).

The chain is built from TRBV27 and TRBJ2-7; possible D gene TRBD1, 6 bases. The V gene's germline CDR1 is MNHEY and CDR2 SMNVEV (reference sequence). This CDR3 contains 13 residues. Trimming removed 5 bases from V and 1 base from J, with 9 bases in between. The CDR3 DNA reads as TGTGCCAGCAGTCACGGACAGTCCTACGAGCAGTACTTC. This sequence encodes CASSHGQSYEQYF.

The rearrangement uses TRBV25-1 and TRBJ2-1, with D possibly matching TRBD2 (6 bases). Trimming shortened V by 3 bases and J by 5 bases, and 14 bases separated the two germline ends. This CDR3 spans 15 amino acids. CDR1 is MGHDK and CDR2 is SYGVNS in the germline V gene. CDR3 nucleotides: TGTGCCAGCAGTGATCCTAGGGACTTCGACAATGAGCAGTTCTTC. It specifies CASSDPRDFDNEQFF.